One and the same sample provided the 25 T cell receptor beta chains below, sequenced in a study of T-cell reconstitution after alpha-beta-depleted transplantation in children. TCRbeta library preparation incorporated unique molecular identifiers. TCRdb ran MiXCR on the PCR reads and lists one entry per CDR3 protein. This sample has approximately 420,000 distinct CDR3 sequences, with 9.5% to 13% found just once. Sequencing was performed on PBMCs from the stem cell graft donor, taken from the stem cell graft. Receptors were obtained from a human donor who donated a stem cell graft to a child with acute myeloid leukemia.

This clonotype was counted ten times or more. The V and J genes are TRBV5-1 and TRBJ2-2, with TRBD2 identical over 11 bases. This CDR3 region has 16 residues. Per germline, CDR1 SGHRS and CDR2 YFSETQ. After removal of 0 bases from V and 5 bases from J, the junction contained 3 bases not matched to a gene. The CDR3, as DNA: TGCGCCAGCAGCTTGGCTAGCGGGAGGCTAACCGGGGAGCTGTTTTTT. Its protein product is CASSLASGRLTGELFF.

The CDR3 region has the DNA TGCGCCAGCAGCGGGTTAGCCACAGGGGCCCAAGAGACCCAGTACTTC. It is translated as CASSGLATGAQETQYF. V is TRBV5-1 and J is TRBJ2-5; 7 bases line up with TRBD1. V gave up 4 bases and J gave up 1 base; unmatched junction bases: 10. The CDR3 length is 16 residues. Germline assignment: CDR1 SGHRS and CDR2 YFSETQ. Based on the CDR3 plus reference TRBV5-1 and TRBJ2-5, the full variable domain is KAGVTQTPRYLIKTRGQQVTLSCSPISGHRSVSWYQQTPGQGLQFLFEYFSETQRNKGNFPGRFSGRQFSNSRSEMNVSTLELGDSALYLCASSGLATGAQETQYFGPGTRLLVL.

This clonotype was seen only a few times. The gene calls are TRBV12-3 or TRBV12-4 and TRBJ1-2, with TRBD1 as a possible D gene (6 bases). V lost 6 bases and J 1 base, leaving 12 bases between the germline ends. The CDR3 has 14 amino acids. The CDR3, as DNA: TGTGCCAGCAGCTCCGGACAGCATAACTATGGCTACACCTTC. It is translated as CASSSGQHNYGYTF.

This CDR3 reads CAWRDRPLAGIFYEQYF. The CDR3 region has the DNA TGTGCCTGGAGGGATCGTCCCCTGGCCGGGATATTCTACGAGCAGTACTTC. The chain links TRBV30 to TRBJ2-7, with a tentative D call TRBD2 (5 bases). V was cut by 3 bases and J by 3 bases, with 24 bases left in between. This CDR3 spans 17 amino acids. Per germline, CDR1 GTSNPN and CDR2 SVGIG (reference sequence).

This clonotype appeared a few times. The V gene is TRBV7-2, the J gene TRBJ2-2, with 11 positions matching TRBD1. This CDR3 has 15 amino acids. Germline V gives CDR1 SGHTA, CDR2 FQGNSA. The V and J ends lost 6 bases and 3 bases, in that order; junction bases with no gene match: 3. CDR3 sequence (DNA): TGTGCCAGCAGTCGGACAGGGGGCTACACCGGGGAGCTGTTTTTT. Encoded protein: CASSRTGGYTGELFF.

The J gene is TRBJ2-3, the V gene TRBV7-8; D ambiguous. The germline V gene encodes CDR1 SGHVS and CDR2 FQNEAQ. V gave up 4 bases and J gave up 5 bases, with 10 bases separating them. The CDR3 extends over 13 amino acids. The CDR3 DNA sequence: TGTGCCAGCAGCTCCCCCGCTCTAGATACGCAGTATTTT. Translated, it gives CASSSPALDTQYF.

This clonotype was recorded only once. This chain links TRBV18 with TRBJ2-2; TRBD2 matches at 8 bases. The CDR3 covers 17 residues. The ends lost 3 bases at V and 2 bases at J; junction bases unmatched: 8. The germline V gene has CDR1 KGHSH and CDR2 LQKENI. In DNA, the CDR3 is TGTGCCAGCTCACCCCGGGGGGGCCAGACCAACACCGGGGAGCTGTTTTTT. Protein: CASSPRGGQTNTGELFF.

This clonotype occurred a few times. The rearrangement joins TRBV5-1 to TRBJ2-2; TRBD1 aligns across 7 bases. Germline V CDR1 and CDR2: SGHRS, YFSETQ. J gave up 1 base and V 0 bases, and 3 bases lay outside the gene matches. This CDR3 has 16 amino acids. In nucleotides, the CDR3 is TGCGCCAGCAGCTTGGAGGGACAGATGAACACCGGGGAGCTGTTTTTT. This encodes CASSLEGQMNTGELFF.

The chain links TRBV5-1 to TRBJ2-5; unclear D gene. The CDR3 loop spans 16 amino acids. With 4 bases removed from V and 3 bases from J, the gap between germline ends came to 19 bases. Per germline, CDR1 SGHRS and CDR2 YFSETQ. CDR3 DNA sequence: TGCGCCAGCAGCATGGGTGGGTCGACCGAAAAAGAGACCCAGTACTTC. This gives the protein CASSMGGSTEKETQYF.

The chain is built from TRBV10-3 and TRBJ2-7; either TRBD1 or TRBD2 may supply D (5 bases each). The germline V gene encodes CDR1 ENHRY and CDR2 SYGVKD. V was clipped by 2 bases and J by 13 bases, with 12 bases between them. There are 11 residues in the CDR3. For the CDR3, the DNA is TGTGCCATCAGTGAGACGGCAGGGACCTACTTC. This gives the protein CAISETAGTYF.

The chain combines TRBV29-1 with TRBJ2-1; possibly TRBD1 or TRBD2 for D (5 bases each). This CDR3 has 13 amino acids. Per the germline V gene, CDR1 is SQVTM and CDR2 is ANQGSEA. V dropped 4 bases and J dropped 9 bases, with 16 bases sitting between them. The CDR3 here is CSVGEGRGGEQFF. CDR3 DNA sequence: TGCAGCGTTGGTGAGGGGAGAGGCGGTGAGCAGTTCTTC.

This clonotype has at least ten counts. The gene calls are TRBV12-3 or TRBV12-4 and TRBJ2-4; 7 bases are a match to TRBD2. The CDR3 is made up of 14 amino acids. J was trimmed by 4 bases and V by 0 bases; bases with no gene match: 0. The CDR3 DNA is TGTGCCAGCAGTTTAGCGGGGGGGAAAAACATTCAGTACTTC. This sequence encodes CASSLAGGKNIQYF.

This clonotype was seen a handful of times. The chain is built from TRBV9 and TRBJ2-1; TRBD2 matches at 7 bases. This CDR3 contains 16 residues. The germline V gene encodes CDR1 SGDLS and CDR2 YYNGEE. Unmatched junction bases numbered 11, after V lost 3 bases and J lost 5 bases. CDR3 region: CASSAPSGRGHNEQFF. In DNA form, the CDR3 reads TGTGCCAGCAGCGCACCTAGCGGTAGGGGACACAATGAGCAGTTCTTC.

The chain links TRBV5-1 to TRBJ2-3; 8 positions agree with TRBD2. This CDR3 is 17 amino acids long. CDR1 and CDR2 from the germline V gene are SGHRS and YFSETQ. Trimming cost V 2 bases and J 2 bases; bases outside gene matches: 10. The CDR3 here is CASSFLAGIQTTDTQYF. CDR3 bases: TGCGCCAGCAGCTTTTTAGCGGGGATACAAACCACAGATACGCAGTATTTT.

The CDR3 region has the DNA TGTGCCTGCCTTAACCCCTATGGACTAGCGGGAGAGACCCAGTACTTC. Translation: CACLNPYGLAGETQYF. The chain uses TRBV30 and TRBJ2-5, with 11 bases matching TRBD2. This CDR3 is 16 amino acids long. V was pared by 6 bases and J by 4 bases, with 13 bases of the junction left unmatched. Germline V lookup: CDR1 GTSNPN, CDR2 SVGIG (reference sequence).

The rearrangement joins TRBV12-3 or TRBV12-4 to TRBJ1-6; D remains unclear. Trimming left V 0 bases short and J 0 bases short, with 15 bases between. CDR3 length: 19 residues. DNA for the CDR3: TGTGCCAGCAGTTTAGCGGGTGGGGTCGGGAGCTCCTATAATTCACCCCTCCACTTT. Protein product: CASSLAGGVGSSYNSPLHF.

In its sample, this clonotype was seen a few times. The chain links TRBV5-1 to TRBJ1-1; weak D call: TRBD1 (6 bases). The germline V and J ends were trimmed by 0 bases and 3 bases, with 12 bases remaining between them. From germline, CDR1 is SGHRS and CDR2 YFSETQ. The CDR3 is 15 amino acids. CDR3 coding DNA: TGCGCCAGCAGCTTGGACCCGGGGGCGGACACTGAAGCTTTCTTT. Encoded protein: CASSLDPGADTEAFF. Full variable domain (outside the CDR3, taken from reference TRBV5-1 and TRBJ1-1): KAGVTQTPRYLIKTRGQQVTLSCSPISGHRSVSWYQQTPGQGLQFLFEYFSETQRNKGNFPGRFSGRQFSNSRSEMNVSTLELGDSALYLCASSLDPGADTEAFFGQGTRLTVV.

The chain joins TRBV5-8 to TRBJ1-6; TRBD1 aligns across 9 bases. CDR3 length: 15 residues. CDR1 is SGHTS, CDR2 YDEGEE, per germline. V shed 2 bases and J 9 bases; nucleotides not matched to a gene: 6. CDR3 protein: CASSLRDRESSPLHF. CDR3 DNA sequence: TGTGCCAGCAGCTTACGGGACAGGGAGTCTTCACCCCTCCACTTT.

In this sample, this clonotype turned up once. This sequence joins TRBV7-8 and TRBJ1-6, with a weak D call TRBD1 (6 bases). V gave up 4 bases and J gave up 7 bases, with 14 bases separating them. CDR1 is SGHVS, CDR2 FQNEAQ, per germline. This CDR3 has 15 residues. CDR3 sequence reads: CASSSVTGRNSPLHF. As DNA, the CDR3 is TGTGCCAGCAGCTCCGTAACAGGGAGGAATTCACCCCTCCACTTT.

This clonotype has just a few counts. The genes are TRBV20-1 and TRBJ2-7; 9 bases match TRBD2. The germline gives CDR1 DFQATT, CDR2 SNEGSKA (reference sequence). After removal of 3 bases from V and 3 bases from J, the junction contained 3 bases not matched to a gene. The CDR3 totals 13 residues. CDR3 sequence reads: CSARISGGYEQYF. CDR3 bases: TGCAGTGCTAGGATTAGCGGGGGCTACGAGCAGTACTTC.

This clonotype was counted many times. The genes are TRBV6-1 and TRBJ1-1; a weak D match, TRBD1 (5 bases). Trimming pared 8 bases from V and 2 bases from J, leaving 12 bases between. From germline, CDR1 is MNHNS and CDR2 SASEGT. The CDR3 covers 13 residues. CDR3 DNA sequence: TGTGCCAGCGGGATGACAGCTAACACTGAAGCTTTCTTT. The encoded protein is CASGMTANTEAFF.

The DNA for the CDR3 is TGCGCCAGCAGCAACGGACCCAGGGAAGAGACCCAGTACTTC. Translation gives CASSNGPREETQYF. This chain joins TRBV5-1 and TRBJ2-5; D may be TRBD1 (5 bases). Trimming removed 4 bases from V and 3 bases from J, with 13 bases in between. Germline V gene lookup returns CDR1 SGHRS and CDR2 YFSETQ. CDR3 length equals 14 residues.

This clonotype was counted many times. The chain employs TRBV12-3 or TRBV12-4 and TRBJ1-4; D perhaps matches TRBD1 (6 bases). Trimming pared 4 bases from V and 8 bases from J, leaving 14 bases between. This CDR3 has 14 residues. CDR3 nucleotides: TGTGCCAGCAGTTCCACAGGGAGGGGCGAAAAACTGTTTTTT. It translates to CASSSTGRGEKLFF.

CDR3 sequence: CATSVGDTQYF. The CDR3 DNA reads TGTGCCACTTCAGTCGGGGATACGCAGTATTTT. This sequence joins TRBV6-5 and TRBJ2-3; no reliable D call. The CDR3 runs to 11 residues. The ends were cut back, 10 bases at V and 6 bases at J, with 11 bases in the middle. Germline values: CDR1 MNHEY, CDR2 SVGAGI.

Many counts were recorded for this clonotype. This sequence joins TRBV5-1 and TRBJ2-5, with 12 bases that match TRBD2. The CDR3 totals 17 residues. Germline loops: CDR1 SGHRS, CDR2 YFSETQ. V shed 4 bases and J 4 bases; nucleotides not matched to a gene: 11. The CDR3 region has the DNA TGCGCCAGCAGCACCCGGACTAGCGGGGTTGATCGAGAGACCCAGTACTTC. Its translation: CASSTRTSGVDRETQYF.